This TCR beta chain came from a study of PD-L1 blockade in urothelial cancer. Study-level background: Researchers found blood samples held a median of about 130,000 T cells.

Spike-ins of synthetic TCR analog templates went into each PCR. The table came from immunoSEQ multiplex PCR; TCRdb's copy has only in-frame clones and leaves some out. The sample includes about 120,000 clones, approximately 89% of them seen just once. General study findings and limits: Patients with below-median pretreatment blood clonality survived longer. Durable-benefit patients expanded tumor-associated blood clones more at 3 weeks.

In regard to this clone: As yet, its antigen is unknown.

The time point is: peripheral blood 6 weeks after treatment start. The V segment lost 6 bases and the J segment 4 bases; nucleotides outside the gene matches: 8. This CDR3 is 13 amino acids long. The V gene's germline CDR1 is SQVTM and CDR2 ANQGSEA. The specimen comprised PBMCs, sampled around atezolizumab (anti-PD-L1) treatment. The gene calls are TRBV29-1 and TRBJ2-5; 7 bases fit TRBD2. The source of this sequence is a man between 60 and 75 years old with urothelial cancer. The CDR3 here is CSVPRWGGETQYF. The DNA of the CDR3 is TGCAGCGTGCCGAGATGGGGGGGAGAGACCCAGTACTTC. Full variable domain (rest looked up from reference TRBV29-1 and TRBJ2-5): SAVISQKPSRDICQRGTSLTIQCQVDSQVTMMFWYRQQPGQSLTLIATANQGSEATYESGFVIDKFPISRPNLTFSTLTVSNMSPEDSSIYLCSVPRWGGETQYFGPGTRLLVL.